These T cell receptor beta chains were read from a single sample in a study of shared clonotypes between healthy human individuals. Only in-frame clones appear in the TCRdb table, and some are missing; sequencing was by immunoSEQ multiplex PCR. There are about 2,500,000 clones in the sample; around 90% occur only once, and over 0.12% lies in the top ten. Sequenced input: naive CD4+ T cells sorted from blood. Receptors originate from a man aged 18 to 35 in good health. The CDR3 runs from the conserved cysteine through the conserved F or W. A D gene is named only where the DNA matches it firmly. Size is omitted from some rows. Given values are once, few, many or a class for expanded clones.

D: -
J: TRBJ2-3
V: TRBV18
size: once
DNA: TGTGCCAGCTCACCCGGACAGTTCACAGATACGCAGTATTTT
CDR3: CASSPGQFTDTQYF

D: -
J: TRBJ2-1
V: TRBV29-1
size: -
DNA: TGCAGCGTTGTTGGGACTCCTAGCTCCTACAATGAGCAGTTCTTC
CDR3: CSVVGTPSSYNEQFF

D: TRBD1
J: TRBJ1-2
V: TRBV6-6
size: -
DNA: TGTGCCAGCAGTTACAGACGGGACAGGGGAGAGGGCTACACCTTC
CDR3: CASSYRRDRGEGYTF

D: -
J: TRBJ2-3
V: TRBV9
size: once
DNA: TGTGCCAGCAGCAAAGCGACCCGCACAGATACGCAGTATTTT
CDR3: CASSKATRTDTQYF

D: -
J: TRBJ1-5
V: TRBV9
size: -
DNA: TGTGCCAGCAGCGTAGGTAGCGTGGCGGAGTCCCAGCATTTT
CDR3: CASSVGSVAESQHF

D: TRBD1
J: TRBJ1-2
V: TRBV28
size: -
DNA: TGTGCCATTCTAGGGGGCTCAGAGGGCTACACCTTC
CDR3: CAILGGSEGYTF

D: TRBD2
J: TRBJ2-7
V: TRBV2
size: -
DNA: TGTGCCAGCGGGGGGGACGAGCAGTACTTC
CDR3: CASGGDEQYF

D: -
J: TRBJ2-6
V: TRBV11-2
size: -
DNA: TGTGCCAGCAGCTCCCTTACAGGGGCCAACGTCCTGACTTTC
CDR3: CASSSLTGANVLTF

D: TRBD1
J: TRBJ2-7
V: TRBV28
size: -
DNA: TGTGCCAGCAAACAGGGGACCTACGAGCAGTACTTC
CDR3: CASKQGTYEQYF

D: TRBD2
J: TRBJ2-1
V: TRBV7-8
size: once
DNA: TGTGCCAGCAGCAATACGTGGACTAGTCCCTACAATGAGCAGTTCTTC
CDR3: CASSNTWTSPYNEQFF

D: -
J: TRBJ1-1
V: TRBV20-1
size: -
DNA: TGCAGTGCTAGTCGGGGGTCTGAAGCTTTCTTT
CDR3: CSASRGSEAFF

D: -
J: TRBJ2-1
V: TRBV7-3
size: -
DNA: TGTGCCAGCAGCTTAGGAAACAGCAATGAGCAGTTCTTC
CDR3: CASSLGNSNEQFF

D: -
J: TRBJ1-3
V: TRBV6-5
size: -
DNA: TGTGCCGCGGCACAGGGAAGTGGAAACACCATATATTTT
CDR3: CAAAQGSGNTIYF

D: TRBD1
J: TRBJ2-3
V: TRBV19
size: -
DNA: TGTGCCAGTAGGATGACAGGGGCGGGCACAGATACGCAGTATTTT
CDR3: CASRMTGAGTDTQYF